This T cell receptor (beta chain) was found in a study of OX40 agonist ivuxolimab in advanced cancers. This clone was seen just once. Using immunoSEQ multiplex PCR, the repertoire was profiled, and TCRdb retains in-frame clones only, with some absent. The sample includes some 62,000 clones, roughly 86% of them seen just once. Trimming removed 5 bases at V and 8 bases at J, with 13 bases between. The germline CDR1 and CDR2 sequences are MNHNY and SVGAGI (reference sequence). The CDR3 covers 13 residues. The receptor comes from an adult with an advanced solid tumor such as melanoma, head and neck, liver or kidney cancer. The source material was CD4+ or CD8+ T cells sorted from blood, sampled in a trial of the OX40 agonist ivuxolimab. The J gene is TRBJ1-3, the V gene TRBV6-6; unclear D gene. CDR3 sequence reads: CASSRPGFDTIYF. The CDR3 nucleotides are TGTGCCAGCAGTCGGCCGGGTTTTGACACCATATATTTT.